These 22 T cell receptor beta chains came from one sample sequenced in a study of T cells in women clearing cervical HPV infection. The protocol was immunoSEQ multiplex PCR, while the TCRdb copy is restricted to in-frame clones and leaves out a portion. This sample carries roughly 20,000 clones, with 3.2% going to the ten biggest clones. What was sequenced was blood buffy coat. The receptor source for this set is a woman between 18 and 75 years old with a cervical HPV16 infection that either progressed to CIN3+ or cleared (not recorded which).

With regard to this clone: The read gets to within 3 residues of the CDR3 end, and the germline J gene fills in the rest. This rearrangement joins TRBV3-1 (or the pseudogene TRBV3-2) to TRBJ1-1; D is perhaps TRBD1 (6 bases). V dropped 6 bases and J dropped 1 base, with 12 bases sitting between them. Per the germline V gene, CDR1 is LGHDT and CDR2 is YNNKEL (reference sequence). This CDR3 has 14 amino acids. CDR3: CASRLRDTNTEAFF. The DNA read from the CDR3 is TGTGCCAGCAGGCTCCGGGACACGAACACTGAA.

Notes on this clone: One junction end does not reproduce the germline sequence, and a read error may be involved. The missing CDR3 end, 3 residues past where the read stops, is filled in from the germline J gene. The chain has TRBV7-7 and TRBJ1-3; D ambiguous. There are 18 residues in the CDR3. Germline V gene data show CDR1 as SSHAT and CDR2 as FNYEAQ (reference sequence). Incomplete CDR3 DNA: TGTGCTAGCAGCTTATCCGCGAAGCGCTTATACTCTGGAAACACC. It codes for CASSLSAKRLYSGNT. The CDR3, in full, reads CASSLSAKRLYSGNTIYF.

Regarding this clone: The CDR3 is cut off 3 residues early in the read; its end comes from the germline J gene. The chain uses TRBV5-1 and TRBJ2-1, with D tentatively TRBD2 (7 bases). The CDR3 sequence is 14 residues long. CDR1 and CDR2 (germline): SGHRS, YFSETQ. Trimming took 8 bases from V and 7 from J, leaving 19 bases between them. The sequenced part of the CDR3 DNA is TGCGCCAGTGGCTTAGGGGGGGAGTTAAATGAG. Its protein is CASGLGGELNE. The whole CDR3 sequence is CASGLGGELNEQFF.

This clone is medium-sized by frequency. The read ends 3 residues before the CDR3 terminus; that terminus is restored from the germline J gene. This rearrangement joins TRBV30 to TRBJ2-4; a possible D gene is TRBD1 (6 bases). V was clipped by 0 bases and J by 4 bases, with 22 bases between them. This CDR3 comprises 18 residues. CDR1 is GTSNPN, CDR2 SVGIG, per germline (reference sequence). The chain's CDR3 is CAWSVRRQGIPTKNIQYF. The CDR3 DNA, read in part, is TGTGCCTGGAGTGTAAGGCGGCAGGGGATCCCCACGAAAAACATT.

A remark on this clone: The read ends 3 residues shy of where the CDR3 ends; the end is completed using the germline J gene. The V and J genes are TRBV2 and TRBJ1-3, with a tentative D call TRBD1 (6 bases). Deletions cut 3 bases from V and 0 bases from J, with 9 bases between. Germline-derived CDR1 and CDR2 are SNHLY and FYNNEI. CDR3 size: 15 residues. Here the CDR3 reads CASSETTGSGNTIYF. The DNA read from the CDR3 is TGTGCCAGCAGTGAGACGACAGGCTCTGGAAACACC.

On this clone: The CDR3 end lies 3 residues beyond the end of the read and is filled in from the germline J gene. The rearrangement uses TRBV5-1 and TRBJ2-3, with 8 bases lining up with TRBD2. The junction had 8 bases not matched to a gene; V was cut back by 5 bases and J by 0 bases. Germline V CDR1 and CDR2: SGHRS, YFSETQ. This CDR3 is 16 amino acids long. The covered CDR3 bases are TGCGCCAGCAGTTCGGATAGCGGGGTTAGCACAGATACG. It translates to CASSSDSGVSTDT. The full CDR3 protein is CASSSDSGVSTDTQYF.

Notes on this clone: The read gets to within 3 residues of the CDR3 end, and the germline J gene fills in the rest. The chain recombines TRBV19 with TRBJ2-7, with 10 nucleotides matching TRBD1. Germline trimming cut 3 bases from V and 4 bases from J; bases unmatched to any gene: 6. CDR1 and CDR2 (germline): LNHDA, SQIVND (reference sequence). The CDR3 loop spans 15 amino acids. CDR3: CASSIMGQGTYEQYF. Incomplete CDR3 DNA: TGTGCCAGTAGTATTATGGGACAGGGGACTTACGAG.

The CDR3 spells CASSPDKEMRGNTIYF. The covered CDR3 bases are TGTGCCAGCTCCCCCGACAAGGAGATGAGAGGAAACACC. The rearrangement uses TRBV18 and TRBJ1-3; unclear D gene. The CDR3 is cut off 3 residues early in the read; its end comes from the germline J gene. Trimming took off 6 bases at V and 4 bases at J, with 19 bases between the two ends. CDR3 size: 16 residues. The V gene's germline CDR1 is KGHSH and CDR2 LQKENI.

A word on this clone: With the read ending 3 residues before the CDR3 end, the germline J gene is used to fill in that end. The chain employs TRBV18 and TRBJ1-2, with a tentative D call TRBD1 (6 bases). The CDR3 is 16 residues long. Deletions cut 3 bases from V and 5 bases from J, with 19 bases between. Germline CDR1 is KGHSH and CDR2 is LQKENI. The sequenced part of the CDR3 DNA is TGTGCCAGCTCACCTCCAGGACGACAGGACGGATATGGC. This gives the protein CASSPPGRQDGYG. The whole CDR3 region reads CASSPPGRQDGYGYTF.

A remark on this clone: From the germline J gene comes the end of the CDR3, since the read stops 3 residues before it. Other DNA sequences within the sample encode an identical CDR3. The chain combines TRBV2 with TRBJ1-3; TRBD1 aligns across 7 bases. Germline assignment: CDR1 SNHLY and CDR2 FYNNEI. V was pared by 6 bases and J by 5 bases, with 4 bases of the junction left unmatched. The CDR3 extends over 13 amino acids. The part of the CDR3 DNA that was read is TGTGCCAGCAGGGGGACAGCTCGAAACACC. Protein sequence: CASRGTARNT. In full, the CDR3 is CASRGTARNTIYF. Full variable domain (remainder filled in from reference TRBV2 and TRBJ1-3): EPEVTQTPSHQVTQMGQEVILRCVPISNHLYFYWYRQILGQKVEFLVSFYNNEISEKSEIFDDQFSVERPDGSNFTLKIRSTKLEDSAMYFCASRGTARNTIYFGEGSWLTVV.

Comments on this clone: The read ends 3 residues early relative to the CDR3; the germline J gene fills the gap. The genes are TRBV7-2 and TRBJ2-7, with TRBD1 matching over 8 bases. The CDR3 runs 15 residues. The trim removed 5 bases at V and 3 bases at J, leaving 9 bases unmatched. The V gene's germline CDR1 is SGHTA and CDR2 FQGNSA. The CDR3 protein is CASSPRRTGYYEQYF. The CDR3 bases that were read are TGTGCCAGCAGCCCCCGAAGGACAGGGTACTACGAG.

CDR3 in amino acids: CARSHGQGASNYGYTF. Incomplete CDR3 DNA: TGTGCCAGAAGCCACGGACAGGGGGCATCTAACTATGGC. The chain is built from TRBV5-3 and TRBJ1-2; 11 bases map to TRBD1. The read halts 3 residues ahead of the CDR3 end, with the missing end drawn from the germline J gene. TRBV5-3 is designated an ORF whose function remains uncertain. V gave up 4 bases and J gave up 0 bases; unmatched junction bases: 5. The CDR3 runs 16 residues.

To note about this clone: The read finishes 3 residues shy of the CDR3 end, and the germline J gene is used to complete it. The V and J genes are TRBV29-1 and TRBJ2-5; weak D call: TRBD1 (6 bases). CDR3 length: 14 amino acids. V shed 7 bases and J shed 2 bases, with 17 bases lying between them. The V gene's germline CDR1 is SQVTM and CDR2 ANQGSEA. The CDR3 is CSAGAAGAQETQYF. CDR3 bases read: TGCAGCGCTGGGGCCGCAGGGGCACAAGAGACC.

A remark on this clone: The read ends 3 residues shy of where the CDR3 ends; the end is completed using the germline J gene. V is TRBV7-6 and J is TRBJ2-1; perhaps TRBD1 as D (5 bases). Germline assignment: CDR1 SGHVS and CDR2 FNYEAQ. Trimming shortened V by 1 base and J by 9 bases, and 16 bases separated the two germline ends. The CDR3 has 15 residues. The chain's CDR3 is CASSLERGLWGEQFF. CDR3 DNA, as far as it was read: TGTGCCAGCAGCTTAGAAAGGGGTTTGTGGGGTGAG.

About this clone itself: From the germline J gene comes the end of the CDR3, since the read stops 3 residues before it. The chain has TRBV7-2 and TRBJ2-5; maybe TRBD2 (5 bases). The germline V gene has CDR1 SGHTA and CDR2 FQGNSA. V was trimmed by 5 bases and J by 1 base, leaving 5 bases between them. The CDR3 runs to 12 residues. The CDR3 sequence is CASSRGQETQYF. The DNA read from the CDR3 is TGTGCCAGCAGCCGGGGCCAAGAGACC.

On this clone: The missing CDR3 end, 3 residues past where the read stops, is filled in from the germline J gene. The rearrangement joins TRBV9 to TRBJ2-4; 9 nucleotides line up with TRBD2. Germline V gives CDR1 SGDLS, CDR2 YYNGEE. V lost 0 bases to trimming and J lost 6 bases; unmatched junction nucleotides: 10. This CDR3 has 17 residues. The CDR3 sequence: CASSVGGGGGAANIQYF. The sequenced part of the CDR3 DNA is TGTGCCAGCAGCGTAGGTGGTGGCGGGGGGGCCGCAAACATT.

The CDR3: CASSFFSAGNEQFF. The part of the CDR3 DNA that was read is TGTGCCAGCAGCTTCTTTTCGGCGGGGAATGAG. The chain links TRBV7-2 to TRBJ2-1, with D possibly TRBD2 on 6 matching bases. The CDR3 is cut off 3 residues early in the read; its end comes from the germline J gene. CDR1 is SGHTA and CDR2 is FQGNSA in the germline V gene. The CDR3 consists of 14 residues. V lost 3 bases and J lost 7, with 13 bases in between.

A word on this clone: The observed sequence ends 3 residues before the CDR3 terminus, with the missing tail filled in from the germline J gene. The chain uses TRBV11-2 and TRBJ1-5; D gene ambiguous. Germline V gives CDR1 SGHAT, CDR2 FQNNGV. The CDR3 extends over 14 amino acids. V lost 8 bases, J lost 0 bases, and 11 bases lay in between. Incomplete CDR3 DNA: TGTGCCAGCCTGGAGGGTAATAGCAATCAGCCC. Translating gives CASLEGNSNQP. The entire CDR3 is CASLEGNSNQPQHF.

Concerning this clone itself: The read ends 3 residues shy of where the CDR3 ends; the end is completed using the germline J gene. The chain combines TRBV7-6 with TRBJ2-1; 8 bases are a match to TRBD2. The CDR3 spans 18 residues. Trimming removed 2 bases from V and 7 bases from J; junction bases left unmatched: 16. Germline V gene data show CDR1 as SGHVS and CDR2 as FNYEAQ. The CDR3 region is CASSLTLRAAGAQNEQFF. Incomplete CDR3 DNA: TGTGCCAGCAGCTTAACACTAAGGGCAGCGGGGGCCCAAAATGAG. Drawing the rest from reference TRBV7-6 and TRBJ2-1, the complete variable domain is GAGVSQSPRYKVTKRGQDVALRCDPISGHVSLYWYRQALGQGPEFLTYFNYEAQQDKSGLPNDRFSAERPEGSISTLTIQRTEQRDSAMYRCASSLTLRAAGAQNEQFFGPGTRLTVL.

Concerning this clone itself: The observed sequence ends 3 residues before the CDR3 terminus, with the missing tail filled in from the germline J gene. The chain has TRBV12-3 or TRBV12-4 and TRBJ2-1; tentative D call: TRBD1 (5 bases). Trimming removed 7 bases at V and 9 bases at J, with 13 bases between. This CDR3 comprises 12 residues. CDR3 DNA, as far as it was read: TGTGCCAGCACCATAGGGGTCCTTGAG. Protein product: CASTIGVLE. The entire CDR3 protein reads CASTIGVLEQFF.

This CDR3 is CASSRPIRTGDSGANVLTF. The covered CDR3 bases are TGTGCCAGCTCACGACCTATTCGGACAGGGGACTCTGGGGCCAACGTC. The rearrangement uses TRBV18 and TRBJ2-6; 9 positions match TRBD1. The sequenced fragment ends 3 residues before the CDR3 boundary, so the rest is inferred from the germline J gene. The length of the CDR3 is 19 residues. CDR1 and CDR2 (germline): KGHSH, LQKENI. With V trimmed by 4 bases and J by 0 bases, 10 bases remained unmatched.

A word on this clone: An end of the junction differs from the germline gene, which may be a read error. The CDR3 bases that were read are TGTGCCAGCAGCCTAGCGACAGGCAGTAACTATGGC. It is translated as CASSLATGSNYG. The full CDR3 sequence reads CASSLATGSNYGYTF. This chain joins TRBV7-9 and TRBJ1-2; the D gene is possibly TRBD1 (6 bases). From the germline J gene comes the end of the CDR3, since the read stops 3 residues before it. Per germline, CDR1 SEHNR and CDR2 FQNEAQ (reference sequence). This CDR3 is built from 15 residues.